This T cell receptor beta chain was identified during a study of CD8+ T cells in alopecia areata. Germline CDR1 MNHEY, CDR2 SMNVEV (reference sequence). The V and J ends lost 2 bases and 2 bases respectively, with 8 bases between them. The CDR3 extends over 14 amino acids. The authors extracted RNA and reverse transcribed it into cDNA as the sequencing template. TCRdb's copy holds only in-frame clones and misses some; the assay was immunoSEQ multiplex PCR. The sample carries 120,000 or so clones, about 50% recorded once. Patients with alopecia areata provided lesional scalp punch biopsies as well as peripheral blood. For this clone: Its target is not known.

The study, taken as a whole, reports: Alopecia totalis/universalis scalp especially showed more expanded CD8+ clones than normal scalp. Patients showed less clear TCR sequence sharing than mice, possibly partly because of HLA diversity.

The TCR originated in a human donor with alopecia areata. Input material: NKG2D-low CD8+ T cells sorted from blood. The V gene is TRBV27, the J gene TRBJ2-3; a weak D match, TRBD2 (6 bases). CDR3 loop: CASSLRGTTDTQYF. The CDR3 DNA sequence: TGTGCCAGCAGTTTACGGGGGACCACAGATACGCAGTATTTT.